This TCR beta chain was sequenced in a study of spatial heterogeneity in lung cancer. Study at large: Detection of beta-chain sequences consistently exceeded that of alpha-chain sequences.

This CDR3 spans 17 amino acids. V dropped 7 bases and J dropped 1; count of bases not matched to a gene: 15. Time point defined: sample taken at primary tumor resection. Whole RNA came from tumor, nontumor lung or frozen PBMC and was sequenced without being sorted. The presence of a unique molecular identifier marked each TCR cDNA molecule. TCRdb re-called the 5' RACE reads with MiXCR, one entry per CDR3 protein. This sample carries about 27,000 distinct CDR3 sequences, approximately 7% of them seen once, and the ten largest clones take approximately 25%. Study-level results: Estimates put coverage of tumor T cells 6.5% to 7% for alpha and roughly 13% for beta chains. Tumor mutation counts were tracked by expanded intratumoral alpha and beta TCR counts.

This clonotype was counted only a few times. What it binds is not known. The material sequenced was lung tumor tissue, taken at surgery. This TCR was recovered from a male donor with early-stage non-small cell lung cancer. The chain uses TRBV12-3 or TRBV12-4 and TRBJ1-1; 7 bases fit TRBD1. The CDR3 region is CASTLRGQKKKNTEAFF. CDR3 DNA sequence: TGTGCCAGCACCCTTAGGGGACAGAAAAAAAAGAACACTGAAGCTTTCTTT.